This T cell receptor beta chain is from a study of blood T cell repertoires in COVID-19. Measured with immunoSEQ multiplex PCR; TCRdb has only the in-frame clones, and not every one. Here the sample spans 250,000 to 350,000 clones, around 89% being singletons. The CDR3 is made up of 18 amino acids. From germline, CDR1 is LGHDT and CDR2 YNNKEL (reference sequence). The V and J ends lost 4 bases and 6 bases respectively, with 27 bases between them. The clonotype originates from a woman aged 45-60 years with COVID-19, enrolled during active disease. The specimen was peripheral blood. The chain links TRBV3-1 (or the pseudogene TRBV3-2) to TRBJ1-2, with D perhaps TRBD1 (6 bases). The CDR3 DNA sequence: TGTGCCAGCAGCCGAACGCAGGGGACCTTTCTCCCGGTGGATGGCTACACCTTC. This codes for CASSRTQGTFLPVDGYTF.